A selection of T cell receptor beta chains follows, all from one sample in a study of T cell repertoires in cytomegalovirus infection. TCRdb called the reads again in MiXCR, with one record for every CDR3 protein. The repertoire holds 230,000 or so distinct CDR3 sequences, with approximately 15% as singletons. The sequencing sample was made of CD8+ T cells from PBMCs. Receptor source: a human donor in good health (CMV status not recorded). Some clones in this sample may be carry-over from other donors' samples. Both conserved end residues are part of each CDR3. Each record gives: V gene, J gene, D gene, clone size, CDR3 DNA, CDR3 protein. A D gene is named only where the DNA matches it firmly. Clone size is given for some rows only: seen once, a few or many times, or a class if the clone is expanded.

>TRBV5-1|TRBJ2-1|-|few
TGCGCCAGCAGCTTGGGGGAAACCTTCACATCCTACAATGAGCAGTTCTTC
CASSLGETFTSYNEQFF
>TRBV7-8|TRBJ2-2|-|many
TGTGCCAGCACCCTCGTCGCGGCATTCAACACCGGGGAGCTGTTTTTT
CASTLVAAFNTGELFF
>TRBV6-1|TRBJ2-7|TRBD1|many
TGTGCCAGCACCGGGACAGGGGTTTGGAGCGAGCAGTACTTC
CASTGTGVWSEQYF
>TRBV7-9|TRBJ2-3|-|many
TGTGCCAGCAGCAGCGGGACAGATGCAGATACGCAGTATTTT
CASSSGTDADTQYF
>TRBV7-9|TRBJ2-5|-|-
TGTGCCAGCAGCTCAGACAAATACCAAGAGACCCAGTACTTC
CASSSDKYQETQYF
>TRBV20-1|TRBJ2-7|TRBD1|-
TGCAGTGCAGGGACAGGGGCTACCTACGAGCAGTACTTC
CSAGTGATYEQYF
>TRBV15|TRBJ2-5|-|-
TGTGCCACCAGCAGCGGGCTAGCTACTTCGGAGACCCAGTACTTC
CATSSGLATSETQYF
>TRBV19|TRBJ1-2|-|-
TGTGCCGCGATGGGGGGTTTTCCGGATGGCTACACCTTC
CAAMGGFPDGYTF
>TRBV6-2/TRBV6-3|TRBJ1-1|-|few
TGTGCCAGCAGTTACGGAGGAGTGGTATCTGAAGCTTTCTTT
CASSYGGVVSEAFF
>TRBV29-1|TRBJ2-5|-|few
TGCAGCGCCCCGTCCGGACCTCCCGGGGAGACCCAGTACTTC
CSAPSGPPGETQYF
>TRBV11-3|TRBJ2-1|-|few
TGTGCCAGCAGCTCCGGGGTAGAGCAGTTCTTC
CASSSGVEQFF
>TRBV7-9|TRBJ2-3|-|few
TGTGCCAGCAGCCCGAGGAGGTCAGATACGCAGTATTTT
CASSPRRSDTQYF
>TRBV5-1|TRBJ1-1|TRBD1|-
TGCGCCAGCAGCCCACGACAGGGGTTGGTCACTGAAGCTTTCTTT
CASSPRQGLVTEAFF
>TRBV7-8|TRBJ2-2|-|many
TGTGCCAGCAGCTCCCGGGCCCCCGGGGAGCTGTTTTTT
CASSSRAPGELFF